The T cell receptor beta chain under discussion was sequenced for a study of vaccination effects on CD4 cells after COVID-19. This CDR3 is built from 14 residues. Trimming removed 2 bases from V and 3 bases from J, with 9 bases in between. Germline V CDR1 and CDR2: SGDLS, YYNGEE. ViraFEST assay sequencing came after antigen-specific CD4+ T cells were expanded with viral peptide pools. The authors isolated CD4+ T cells after roughly eleven days of culture. Vaccine recipients lacked prior SARS-CoV-2 infection and had negative nucleocapsid antibodies. This clone was recorded a few times. The antigen remains undetermined. Produced via immunoSEQ multiplex PCR; TCRdb's table is partial and in-frame only. The data show tens of thousands of clones, about two thirds seen once.

The source of this sequence is a human donor who received a COVID-19 vaccine. This rearrangement joins TRBV9 to TRBJ2-1; perhaps D is TRBD1 or TRBD2 (5 bases each). The specimen comprised CD4+ T cells from PBMCs cultured with HCoV-OC43 spike peptides, sampled before COVID-19 vaccination. Subset given: HCoV-OC43 spike overlapping peptide pool stimulation. CDR3 residues: CASSVGVLYNEQFF. The CDR3, as DNA: TGTGCCAGCAGCGTGGGGGTTCTCTACAATGAGCAGTTCTTC.